This T cell receptor beta chain was captured by sequencing in a study of T cells in Graves' hyperthyroidism and ophthalmopathy (dated by TCRdb to about 2019). For the study in its entirety: Peripheral blood was sampled at the time of initial diagnosis, prior to any treatment. TCR Vbeta CDR3 sequencing of 120 to 150 peripheral blood samples (more than 40 ophthalmopathy, approximately 80 hyperthyroidism and approximately 17 progressor patients) is reported in the paper. The 75 to 100 discovery patients were divided at random into training and test sets in a 7:3 ratio. After blood sampling, hyperthyroidism patients were treated with methimazole at a starting dose of 30 mg daily, and ophthalmopathy patients were treated with high-dose intravenous methylprednisolone. In addition, the study compared T-cell repertoires in thyroid tissue and in blood from several Graves' hyperthyroidism patients. Prospective prediction of ophthalmopathy was tested in an independent validation cohort consisting of about 19 hyperthyroidism patients and approximately 16 patients who later progressed to ophthalmopathy. To identify TCR V-J signatures that set the groups apart, the researchers used a discovery cohort of 100 patients, made up of about 44 with Graves' ophthalmopathy and 55 to 65 with stable Graves' hyperthyroidism. Here is what the overall study found, with its caveats: Sample size was not statistically predetermined, and investigators were not blinded to group allocation. A 13 V-J signature model separated ophthalmopathy from stable hyperthyroidism, with 87.88% sensitivity and roughly 81% specificity in cross-validation and 80%/75% in testing. In validation, the model predicted progression to ophthalmopathy with approximately 71% sensitivity and roughly 75% specificity, a median of around 6.6 months before onset. Most expanded thyroid clonotypes (frequency above 0.001) were also found in blood, which suggests that blood repertoires may mirror thyroid immune responses.

Ophthalmopathy patients had moderately to severely active disease, with a Clinical Activity Score of 3 or more, a NOSPECS grade of 4 or more, and a disease duration of less than 3 months. The study excluded patients with uncontrolled infections, other autoimmune diseases, pregnancy or lactation. Diagnoses relied on clinical symptoms, serum thyroxine and TRAb, thyroid ultrasound and orbital computed tomography. PBMCs were isolated from roughly 10 ml of fresh peripheral blood by Ficoll-Paque density gradient centrifugation. Trizol reagent was used to extract total RNA, and RNA quality was then checked on an Agilent 2100 Bioanalyzer. This clonotype was detected a few times. Its target antigen remains unknown. The record has no base qualities; no much larger clone is one base away. TCR beta CDR3 regions were amplified from RNA transcripts. The first round of RT-PCR for the TCR CDR3 was performed with the HTBI primer set and the Qiagen OneStep RT-PCR kit. A second multiplex PCR round built the libraries, followed by size selection and purification. The libraries were sequenced on an Illumina HiSeq2000 using paired-end 100 bp reads. The paper's processing steps were these. SOAPnuke was used to process the raw data, with reads discarded if the reads contained adapters or uncalled bases, had a mean Phred below 15, or lacked an exact constant-primer or identifier match. High-quality paired reads were merged using COPE v1.2.5, and each unique nucleotide sequence was defined as a clonotype. MiTCR v1.1 was used to align the clonotypes against IMGT TRBV, TRBD and TRBJ reference segments. Only V-J combinations with frequency above 0.0001, covering 99% to 99.2% of repertoires, were analysed. The TCS score was defined as the ratio of F50 (clonal expansion) to E x V (chaos), calculated using BLOSUM62-based TCRdist between CDR3 peptides within each V-J. Welch's t-statistics and random forest reduced fewer than 600 V-J features to roughly 13, which were used in a naive Bayes classifier (R e1071). TCRdb reworked the public reads: Q25 trimming with fastp, MiXCR clone assembly, productive beta chains retained. Identical CDR3 protein sequences are pooled into one entry, listed with their most common genes and DNA. The V and J calls were determined by TCRdb, not by the authors. This sample comprises about 600,000 distinct CDR3 sequences, approximately 15% of them detected only once. The ten largest clones capture approximately 6.4% of the sample.

The CDR3 has 15 amino acids, counting the end cysteine and phenylalanine. Only the CDR3 part of the read is kept: 45 bases, read in frame from the first base. Compared with germline, V lacks 6 bases and J lacks 6 bases; bases without a gene match: 8. The germline V gene provides CDR1 LGHNA and CDR2 YNFKEQ. This chain is built from TRBV4-2 and TRBJ2-2, with TRBD2 matching 9 junction bases. This TCR derives from a woman younger than 30 with Graves' ophthalmopathy. Sample: blood. The nucleotide sequence reads as follows: TGTGCCAGCAGGCTGAGCGAGCGGGAGGCCGGGGAGCTGTTTTTT. This codes for CASRLSEREAGELFF.